Described below is a single T cell receptor beta chain sequence and its context. Trimming shortened V by 7 bases and J by 4 bases, and 8 bases separated the two germline ends. This CDR3 is 12 amino acids long. CDR1 is SGHVS, CDR2 FNYEAQ, per germline. The data derive from a study of OX40 agonist ivuxolimab in advanced cancers. Assay: immunoSEQ multiplex PCR; the TCRdb copy retains only in-frame clones and omits some. The table records 99,000 or so clones, about 96% of them present only once. This TCR came from an adult with an advanced solid tumor such as melanoma, head and neck, liver or kidney cancer. The J gene is TRBJ1-3, the V gene TRBV7-6; D perhaps matches TRBD1 (6 bases). This sample comprised CD4+ or CD8+ T cells sorted from blood, obtained in a trial of the OX40 agonist ivuxolimab. The CDR3 spells CASTGTGNTIYF. The CDR3 nucleotides are TGTGCCAGCACCGGGACAGGAAACACCATATATTTT. The full variable domain, rest sourced from reference TRBV7-6 and TRBJ1-3, is GAGVSQSPRYKVTKRGQDVALRCDPISGHVSLYWYRQALGQGPEFLTYFNYEAQQDKSGLPNDRFSAERPEGSISTLTIQRTEQRDSAMYRCASTGTGNTIYFGEGSWLTVV.